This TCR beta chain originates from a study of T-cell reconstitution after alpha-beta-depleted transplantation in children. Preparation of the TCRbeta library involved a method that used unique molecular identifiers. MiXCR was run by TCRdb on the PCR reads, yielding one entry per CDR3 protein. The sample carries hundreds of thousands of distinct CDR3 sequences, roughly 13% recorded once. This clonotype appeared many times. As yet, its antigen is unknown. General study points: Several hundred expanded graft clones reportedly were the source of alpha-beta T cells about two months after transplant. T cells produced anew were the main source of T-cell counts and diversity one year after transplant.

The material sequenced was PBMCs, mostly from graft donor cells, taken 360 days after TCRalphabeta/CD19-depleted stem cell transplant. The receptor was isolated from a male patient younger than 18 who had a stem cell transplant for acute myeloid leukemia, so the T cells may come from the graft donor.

The CDR3 loop reads CASTPGQGFAGANVLTF. The DNA of the CDR3 is TGTGCCAGCACCCCGGGACAGGGGTTTGCTGGGGCCAACGTCCTGACTTTC. The rearrangement links TRBV12-3 or TRBV12-4 to TRBJ2-6; 10 nucleotides agree with TRBD1. V shed 7 bases, J shed 2 bases, and the junction held 8 bases outside the gene matches. This CDR3 spans 17 amino acids.